Presented here are 23 T cell receptor beta chains from one specimen sequenced in a study of PD-1 blockade in classical Hodgkin lymphoma. Regarding time point: newly diagnosed, previously untreated cHL patient sample. Magnetic negative selection served to purify CD4+ T cells out of PBMCs that had been thawed. Profiled with immunoSEQ multiplex PCR; TCRdb holds only in-frame clones, not every one. The repertoire holds 20,000 to 30,000 clones, with about 90% as singletons. Sequenced sample: CD4+ T cells from blood. These receptors were collected from a human donor with classical Hodgkin lymphoma.

The chain employs TRBV5-4 and TRBJ2-3; D might be TRBD1 (6 bases). V lost 2 bases and J lost 6, with 16 bases in between. Germline loops: CDR1 SGHNT, CDR2 YYREEE (reference sequence). CDR3 length: 15 residues. CDR3 sequence (DNA): TGTGCCAGCAGCTTTTCCCAGGGGCATAGGGATACGCAGTATTTT. Protein product: CASSFSQGHRDTQYF.

V gene TRBV5-1 combines with J gene TRBJ2-3; 12 bases align to TRBD2. Germline CDR1 reads SGHRS; CDR2 reads YFSETQ. CDR3 length: 18 amino acids. The V and J ends lost 1 base and 0 bases, in that order; junction bases with no gene match: 6. CDR3 in DNA: TGCGCCAGCAGCTTGCGACTAGCGGGGGAAACTAGCACAGATACGCAGTATTTT. Protein sequence: CASSLRLAGETSTDTQYF. Using reference TRBV5-1 and TRBJ2-3 for the parts outside the CDR3, the full variable domain is KAGVTQTPRYLIKTRGQQVTLSCSPISGHRSVSWYQQTPGQGLQFLFEYFSETQRNKGNFPGRFSGRQFSNSRSEMNVSTLELGDSALYLCASSLRLAGETSTDTQYFGPGTRLTVL.

The chain couples TRBV6-5 to TRBJ2-3; D gene unclear. This CDR3 is 13 amino acids long. V lost 5 bases and J 1 base, leaving 7 bases between the germline ends. Germline CDR1 is MNHEY and CDR2 is SVGAGI. CDR3 amino acids: CASSGSRTDTQYF. CDR3 coding DNA: TGTGCCAGCAGTGGTTCCCGCACAGATACGCAGTATTTT.

CDR3 sequence (DNA): TGTGCCAGCAGCATCGCAGGAGGGTCAACGACTGAAGCTTTCTTT. Its protein product is CASSIAGGSTTEAFF. This chain joins TRBV7-2 and TRBJ1-1; D remains unclear. The germline gives CDR1 SGHTA, CDR2 FQGNSA. This CDR3 has 15 residues. The V end was cut by 5 bases, the J end by 5 bases, with 18 bases between.

The rearrangement links TRBV6-5 to TRBJ1-5; D gene ambiguous. Germline V gene data show CDR1 as MNHEY and CDR2 as SVGAGI. This CDR3 spans 13 amino acids. V shed 7 bases and J shed 0 bases, with 7 bases lying between them. As DNA, the CDR3 is TGTGCCAGCACGATGGGTAGCAATCAGCCCCAGCATTTT. Its translation: CASTMGSNQPQHF.

The chain couples TRBV11-1 to TRBJ1-2; 8 nucleotides agree with TRBD1. CDR1 and CDR2 from the germline V gene are SGHAT and FQDESV (reference sequence). The CDR3 totals 12 residues. Trimming cost V 5 bases and J 7 bases; bases outside gene matches: 3. The CDR3 sequence: CASSRTGSGYTF. The DNA of the CDR3 is TGTGCCAGCAGCCGGACAGGGTCTGGCTACACCTTC.

J is TRBJ1-1 and V is TRBV30; 7 bases agree with TRBD1. CDR3 length: 14 amino acids. Germline V CDR1 and CDR2: GTSNPN, SVGIG (reference sequence). V gave up 3 bases and J gave up 6 bases; unmatched junction bases: 10. The DNA for the CDR3 is TGTGCCTGGAGGGCGCAGACAGGGTGGGCTGAAGCTTTCTTT. Protein product: CAWRAQTGWAEAFF. The full variable domain, completed using reference TRBV30 and TRBJ1-1, is SQTIHQWPATLVQPVGSPLSLECTVEGTSNPNLYWYRQAAGRGLQLLFYSVGIGQISSEVPQNLSASRPQDRQFILSSKKLLLSDSGFYLCAWRAQTGWAEAFFGQGTRLTVV.

This clone was seen just once. The V gene is TRBV29-1, the J gene TRBJ2-2, with D possibly TRBD2 on 6 matching bases. V shed 4 bases and J shed 0 bases, with 15 bases lying between them. CDR3 size: 16 residues. CDR1 and CDR2 (germline): SQVTM, ANQGSEA. The chain's CDR3 is CSVAGDSNANTGELFF. In DNA form, the CDR3 reads TGCAGCGTTGCTGGGGACTCCAACGCGAACACCGGGGAGCTGTTTTTT.

This chain links TRBV5-4 with TRBJ2-1, with D unclear. Germline V CDR1 and CDR2: SGHNT, YYREEE (reference sequence). This CDR3 contains 13 residues. V gave up 4 bases and J gave up 8 bases, with 13 bases separating them. DNA for the CDR3: TGTGCCAGCAGCCCAAGATACGACTATGAGCAGTTCTTC. Translating it yields CASSPRYDYEQFF.

This chain links TRBV11-2 with TRBJ2-4; the match to TRBD1 covers 7 bases. Unmatched junction bases numbered 16, after V lost 5 bases and J lost 0 bases. CDR3 size: 19 residues. Germline CDR1 SGHAT, CDR2 FQNNGV. The DNA of the CDR3 is TGTGCCAGCAGCACAGGGGCCGACCCTATCTCCTCAGCCAAAAACATTCAGTACTTC. The encoded protein is CASSTGADPISSAKNIQYF.

This chain links TRBV11-2 with TRBJ2-3; 9 bases align to TRBD2. CDR3 length: 15 residues. The V gene's germline CDR1 is SGHAT and CDR2 FQNNGV. V lost 2 bases, J lost 9 bases, and 9 bases stayed unmatched. In DNA, the CDR3 is TGTGCCAGCAGCTTAAGCGGGGGGTTAGGGGGGACGCAGTATTTT. It is translated as CASSLSGGLGGTQYF.

This clone appeared a single time. The gene calls are TRBV7-9 and TRBJ2-3; no clear D. CDR3 length equals 14 residues. V was pared by 0 bases and J by 4 bases, with 8 bases between. CDR1 is SEHNR and CDR2 is FQNEAQ in the germline V gene (reference sequence). CDR3 in amino acids: CASSLAPRPDTQYF. CDR3 nucleotide sequence: TGTGCCAGCAGCTTAGCCCCACGCCCAGATACGCAGTATTTT.

The V and J genes are TRBV10-2 and TRBJ1-2, with TRBD1 as a possible D gene (5 bases). Looked up from germline, CDR1 is WSHSY and CDR2 is SAAADI. The CDR3 spans 18 residues. V gave up 6 bases and J gave up 8 bases, with 31 bases separating them. For the CDR3, the DNA is TGCGCCAGCAGCCCCGGGACGAGAGCGAGTAGCGTATCGGGAGGCTACACCTTC. It yields the protein CASSPGTRASSVSGGYTF.

The gene calls are TRBV18 and TRBJ1-2; no clear D. The CDR3 totals 13 residues. The V gene lost 0 bases and the J gene lost 4 bases, with 6 bases spanning the gap. CDR1 KGHSH and CDR2 LQKENI come from the germline V gene. CDR3 region: CASSPPGSYGYTF. The CDR3 DNA reads TGTGCCAGCTCACCACCCGGTAGCTATGGCTACACCTTC. Combining the CDR3 with reference TRBV18 and TRBJ1-2 gives the whole variable domain NAGVMQNPRHLVRRRGQEARLRCSPMKGHSHVYWYRQLPEEGLKFMVYLQKENIIDESGMPKERFSAEFPKEGPSILRIQQVVRGDSAAYFCASSPPGSYGYTFGSGTRLTVV.

This clone was seen a single time. The genes are TRBV28 and TRBJ1-1; tentatively, D is TRBD1 (6 bases). The CDR3 runs to 11 residues. Germline CDR1 reads MDHEN; CDR2 reads SYDVKM. V was trimmed by 4 bases and J by 12 bases, leaving 12 bases between them. As DNA, the CDR3 is TGTGCCAGCAGTTGGGGGGGCTGGTCTTTCTTT. It specifies CASSWGGWSFF.

The genes are TRBV28 and TRBJ2-5; the match to TRBD2 covers 12 bases. After removal of 2 bases from V and 1 base from J, the junction contained 2 bases not matched to a gene. The CDR3 runs to 16 residues. Germline V gene sequence: CDR1 MDHEN, CDR2 SYDVKM. The CDR3 nucleotides read TGTGCCAGCAGTTTACTGACTAGCGGGGGCCAAGAGACCCAGTACTTC. Its protein is CASSLLTSGGQETQYF.

This chain connects TRBV5-5 to TRBJ2-7; TRBD1 matches 10 bases. Trimming removed 0 bases from V and 4 bases from J; junction bases left unmatched: 7. The CDR3 spans 16 residues. Germline V gives CDR1 SGHKS, CDR2 YYEKEE (reference sequence). CDR3 DNA: TGTGCCAGCAGCTTGGCCGGACAGGGGGTGGTATACGAGCAGTACTTC. It specifies CASSLAGQGVVYEQYF.

The chain employs TRBV19 and TRBJ2-5; TRBD1 matches at 10 bases. V dropped 4 bases and J dropped 1; count of bases not matched to a gene: 3. Germline V CDR1 and CDR2: LNHDA, SQIVND (reference sequence). This CDR3 is 15 amino acids long. The DNA for the CDR3 is TGTGCCAGTAGTACCGGGACAGGGGCCCAAGAGACCCAGTACTTC. Residues: CASSTGTGAQETQYF.

The chain couples TRBV5-1 to TRBJ2-1; 8 bases are shared with TRBD1. The germline CDR1 and CDR2 sequences are SGHRS and YFSETQ. CDR3 size: 16 residues. J was trimmed by 2 bases and V by 4 bases; bases with no gene match: 8. This CDR3 reads CASSPLTGGTYNEQFF. The CDR3 bases are TGCGCCAGCAGCCCGCTAACAGGGGGTACCTACAATGAGCAGTTCTTC.

V gene TRBV6-6 combines with J gene TRBJ1-2, with D tentatively TRBD1 (5 bases). CDR1 is MNHNY and CDR2 is SVGAGI in the germline V gene (reference sequence). Trimming stripped 5 bases from V and 2 bases from J, with 12 bases between. There are 14 residues in the CDR3. The CDR3 DNA follows: TGTGCCAGCAGTCCACCGGGACGGAACTATGGCTACACCTTC. Amino acid sequence: CASSPPGRNYGYTF.

This clone was counted once. This sequence joins TRBV5-1 and TRBJ2-1, with TRBD2 identical over 7 bases. The CDR3 spans 16 residues. After removal of 4 bases from V and 3 bases from J, the junction contained 10 bases not matched to a gene. From germline, CDR1 is SGHRS and CDR2 YFSETQ. The CDR3 coding sequence is TGCGCCAGCAGCCTTGAAGCGGGACTTATCTACAATGAGCAGTTCTTC. Its protein product is CASSLEAGLIYNEQFF.

The rearrangement links TRBV6-1 to TRBJ2-2; 9 bases match TRBD2. Losses at the gene ends were 8 bases for V and 1 base for J; bases not matched to a gene: 2. Germline V gene sequence: CDR1 MNHNS, CDR2 SASEGT. The length of the CDR3 is 14 residues. As DNA, the CDR3 is TGTGCCAGCTGTAGCGGGGGGAACACCGGGGAGCTGTTTTTT. As protein: CASCSGGNTGELFF.

V usage is TRBV6-6 and J usage is TRBJ2-2; 7 bases match TRBD1. The CDR3 has 13 residues. With V trimmed by 5 bases and J by 7 bases, 4 bases remained unmatched. Germline V gene sequence: CDR1 MNHNY, CDR2 SVGAGI (reference sequence). The CDR3 sequence: CASSATGHGELFF. For the CDR3, the DNA is TGTGCCAGCAGTGCGACAGGGCACGGGGAGCTGTTTTTT.